Listed here are 2 T cell receptor beta chains from one sample, sequenced in a study of cytomegalovirus exposure and HLA in healthy donors. 13 Jbeta primers and 60 Vbeta primers were used for the PCR. Profiled with immunoSEQ multiplex PCR; TCRdb holds only in-frame clones, not every one. Counted here are 85,000 to 120,000 clones, roughly 85% occurring once; the ten biggest clones make up 2.5% to 3%. Sequenced sample: PBMCs. Source of these receptors: a man in his forties or fifties in good health and CMV-seronegative.

The chain is built from TRBV5-4 and TRBJ2-5; 8 positions match TRBD2. This CDR3 comprises 15 residues. Germline-derived CDR1 and CDR2 are SGHNT and YYREEE (reference sequence). Trimming took 0 bases from V and 1 from J; bases not matched to a gene: 2. The DNA of the CDR3 is TGTGCCAGCAGCTTGGTAGCGGGGTTCCAAGAGACCCAGTACTTC. Its protein product is CASSLVAGFQETQYF.

V is TRBV5-1 and J is TRBJ2-3; perhaps TRBD1 as D (8 bases). Germline V gives CDR1 SGHRS, CDR2 YFSETQ. This CDR3 contains 16 residues. V was cut by 8 bases and J by 3 bases, with 22 bases left in between. In DNA, the CDR3 is TGCGCCAGTGGGGCCCCGACAGGGGAGGGTACAGATACGCAGTATTTT. Protein sequence: CASGAPTGEGTDTQYF.